These 10 T cell receptor beta chains were sequenced from one sample in a study of T cells after yellow fever vaccination. TCRdb itself ran the 5' RACE reads through MiXCR, one entry per CDR3 protein. The data contain some 300,000 distinct CDR3 sequences, around 8.1% of them singletons. The sample was PBMCs, taken roughly 47 days after the first yellow fever vaccination. The receptors were gathered from a man aged 18 to 35 who received the YFV17D yellow fever vaccine.

The gene calls are TRBV5-1 and TRBJ2-7, with D tentatively TRBD1 (6 bases). This CDR3 has 17 amino acids. Trimming took off 4 bases at V and 3 bases at J, with 23 bases between the two ends. CDR1 is SGHRS, CDR2 YFSETQ, per germline. CDR3 region: CASSLNLHHRVGYEQYV. CDR3 sequence (DNA): TGCGCCAGCAGCCTCAACCTCCACCACAGGGTAGGCTACGAGCAGTACGTC.

The chain carries TRBV5-1 and TRBJ2-1; TRBD2 aligns across 8 bases. This CDR3 spans 15 amino acids. Germline V lookup: CDR1 SGHRS, CDR2 YFSETQ. Unmatched junction bases numbered 5, after V lost 4 bases and J lost 2 bases. The CDR3 DNA reads as TGCGCCAGCAGCGTACTAGCGGTCGCCTACAATGAGCAGTTCTTC. Encoded protein: CASSVLAVAYNEQFF.

The chain joins TRBV3-1 to TRBJ1-1, with 8 bases lining up with TRBD1. Germline CDR1 and CDR2: LGHDT and YNNKEL (reference sequence). Trimming took 3 bases from V and 5 from J; bases not matched to a gene: 5. CDR3 length: 14 amino acids. The CDR3 loop is CASSHADRGTEAFF. For the CDR3, the DNA is TGTGCCAGCAGCCACGCAGACAGGGGAACTGAAGCTTTCTTT.

The genes are TRBV11-2 and TRBJ2-5; either TRBD1 or TRBD2 may supply D (6 bases each). The CDR3 totals 13 residues. The germline V and J ends were trimmed by 1 base and 7 bases, with 10 bases remaining between them. CDR1 is SGHAT and CDR2 is FQNNGV in the germline V gene. This CDR3 reads CASSLAGAGTQYF. Here the CDR3 DNA reads TGTGCCAGCAGCTTAGCGGGGGCTGGGACCCAGTACTTC.

The rearrangement joins TRBV2 to TRBJ1-1, with a tentative D call TRBD1 (6 bases). In germline, CDR1 is SNHLY, CDR2 FYNNEI. Trimming cost V 7 bases and J 4 bases, with 13 bases left between them. The CDR3 length is 13 residues. CDR3 loop: CASTPGEFTEAFF. As DNA, the CDR3 is TGTGCCAGCACCCCAGGGGAATTCACTGAAGCTTTCTTT.

This clonotype was seen only a few times. V is TRBV7-2 and J is TRBJ2-5; D may correspond to TRBD1 or TRBD2 (5 bases each). Germline loops: CDR1 SGHTA, CDR2 FQGNSA. V lost 5 bases to trimming and J lost 0 bases, with 16 bases between them. There are 16 residues in the CDR3. CDR3 loop: CASSRKRDPNQETQYF. CDR3 in DNA: TGTGCCAGCAGCCGTAAGAGGGACCCCAACCAAGAGACCCAGTACTTC.

The table lists this clonotype with a few counts. The chain links TRBV7-9 to TRBJ1-1; D might be TRBD1 (6 bases). From germline, CDR1 is SEHNR and CDR2 FQNEAQ (reference sequence). V was clipped by 5 bases and J by 3 bases, with 16 bases between them. The CDR3 consists of 15 residues. The CDR3 spells CASSPSSHRDTEAFF. CDR3 nucleotide sequence: TGTGCCAGCAGCCCATCATCCCACAGGGACACTGAAGCTTTCTTT. Looking up the rest from reference TRBV7-9 and TRBJ1-1 gives the full variable domain: DTGVSQNPRHKITKRGQNVTFRCDPISEHNRLYWYRQTLGQGPEFLTYFQNEAQLEKSRLLSDRFSAERPKGSFSTLEIQRTEQGDSAMYLCASSPSSHRDTEAFFGQGTRLTVV.

This chain joins TRBV6-5 and TRBJ2-2; D remains unclear. V lost 6 bases to trimming and J lost 6 bases, with 8 bases between them. Germline CDR1 is MNHEY and CDR2 is SVGAGI. The CDR3 has 12 amino acids. The CDR3 protein is CASSPWPGELFF. The CDR3 nucleotides read TGTGCCAGCAGCCCGTGGCCCGGGGAGCTGTTTTTT.

In its sample, this clonotype was seen a few times. The chain carries TRBV4-1 and TRBJ1-5; TRBD1 matches at 9 bases. The germline gives CDR1 MGHRA, CDR2 YSYEKL. The CDR3 is 15 amino acids. The V and J ends lost 4 bases and 6 bases, in that order; junction bases with no gene match: 7. This CDR3 is CASSPGGQGTQPQHF. CDR3 bases: TGCGCCAGCAGCCCAGGGGGACAGGGAACTCAGCCCCAGCATTTT.

This clonotype was recorded at least ten times. The chain uses TRBV4-1 and TRBJ1-5; D is unresolved. The CDR3 spans 15 residues. The germline V gene has CDR1 MGHRA and CDR2 YSYEKL. V was cut by 1 base and J by 0 bases, with 7 bases left in between. CDR3 sequence: CASSQGRNSNQPQHF. In DNA, the CDR3 is TGCGCCAGCAGCCAAGGGCGGAATAGCAATCAGCCCCAGCATTTT.